The text below deals with one TCR beta chain. The target of this receptor is not known. Base qualities are not at hand, and no much larger clone is one base apart. Library prep was done by the immunoSEQ multiplex PCR assay. Sourced from immuneACCESS, this table was stored by TCRdb with only in-frame sequences that have V and J called. A share of the clones is absent; for the studies checked, an unresolved V gene accounts for under half, and the remainder has no known explanation. The sample includes some 91,000 clones, with about 94% observed a single time. 0.2% to 0.25% of the sample comes from the top ten. The entry originates in a study of technical replicates of blood from a handful of donors (dated by TCRdb to between 2016 and 2019). The CDR3 goes from the cysteine to the phenylalanine over 13 residues. CDR3 DNA is the only sequence kept; it has 39 bases, read in frame from the first base. The trim is 8 bases for V and 0 bases for J, with a gap of 9 bases between the germline ends. The germline V gene (reference sequence) gives CDR1 as LNHDA and CDR2 as SQIVND.

The sample taken for sequencing was T cells isolated from PBMCs. The clonotype was recovered from a human donor in good health. The chain is encoded by TRBV19 joined to TRBJ2-3, with the identity of the D gene unclear. The CDR3 in this case is CASASTSTDTQYF. The nucleotides read TGTGCCAGTGCTTCGACTAGCACAGATACGCAGTATTTT. Full variable domain (CDR3 extended with the reference TRBV19 and TRBJ2-3 proteins): DGGITQSPKYLFRKEGQNVTLSCEQNLNHDAMYWYRQDPGQGLRLIYYSQIVNDFQKGDIAEGYSVSREKKESFPLTVTSAQKNPTAFYLCASASTSTDTQYFGPGTRLTVL.